The clone carrying this T cell receptor beta chain was seen a few times. The germline V gene has CDR1 MNHEY and CDR2 SMNVEV (reference sequence). The ends were cut back, 0 bases at V and 3 bases at J, with 5 bases in the middle. The CDR3 has 13 residues. TCRdb recomputed calls from the 5' RACE reads with MiXCR, one row per CDR3 protein. The sample includes 540,000 or so distinct CDR3 sequences, roughly 20% seen only once; the top ten take 12%. The data were taken from a study of T-cell memory formation after mild COVID-19. The receptor's source is an adult woman who had mild COVID-19 (a few samples of this study predate the infection). Cell type and time point are not known. The specimen was PBMCs or a T cell subset sorted from them (not recorded which). J is TRBJ1-2 and V is TRBV27; D gene uncertain. The CDR3: CASSLSYDYGYTF. The CDR3 DNA reads TGTGCCAGCAGTTTATCCTACGACTATGGCTACACCTTC.